The clone carrying this T cell receptor beta chain turned up a few times. Its antigen is currently unknown. These data belong to a study of regulatory T cells in long-lasting Graves disease. CDR3 length: 15 amino acids. Trimming removed 5 bases from V and 5 bases from J; junction bases left unmatched: 4. Sequencing libraries for TCR beta were prepared with iRepertoire HTBI primers and Arm-PCR of CDR3 regions. TCRdb reanalysed the multiplex PCR reads using MiXCR and keeps one entry per CDR3 protein. The sample has approximately 470,000 distinct CDR3 sequences, around 15% seen once. This sample's time point: newly diagnosed GD, antithyroid drugs for less than 3 months. PBMC RNA was the source of the TCR library. Notes on the study in general: A greater number of public clonotypes (about 2,900) was shared by persistent patients than by new patients (roughly 930).

These same data were also listed under a study on T cells in Graves' hyperthyroidism and ophthalmopathy.

The TCR sequence derives from a man aged 40-50 years with Graves disease. The rearrangement uses TRBV12-3 or TRBV12-4 and TRBJ2-1, with 12 positions matching TRBD2. This specimen was peripheral blood mononuclear cells (PBMCs), taken at new diagnosis, from a patient treated with antithyroid drugs. CDR3 region: CASSILAGGNNEQFF. The CDR3 region has the DNA TGTGCCAGCAGTATACTAGCGGGAGGTAACAATGAGCAGTTCTTC.